Below, one T cell receptor (beta chain) is given with its context. Its antigen is not identified. The CDR3 has 15 amino acids. With 4 bases removed from V and 2 bases from J, the gap between germline ends came to 13 bases. The germline gives CDR1 SGHDT, CDR2 YYEEEE. These data are taken from a study of OX40 agonist ivuxolimab in advanced cancers. Findings and limits, study-wide: Relative to CD4+, CD8+ T cells held more expanded clones on average.

Profiling relied on immunoSEQ multiplex PCR, and the TCRdb table lists in-frame clones only, not all of them. The sample lists 65,000 to 90,000 clones, 80% to 95% occurring once. This chain links TRBV5-6 with TRBJ1-5, with TRBD1 as a possible D gene (6 bases). This clonotype was obtained from an adult with an advanced solid tumor such as melanoma, head and neck, liver or kidney cancer. The sequenced sample was CD4+ or CD8+ T cells sorted from blood, obtained in a trial of the OX40 agonist ivuxolimab. CDR3 in amino acids: CASSVGGLRNQPQHF. The CDR3 DNA follows: TGTGCCAGCAGCGTAGGGGGACTCCGCAATCAGCCCCAGCATTTT.